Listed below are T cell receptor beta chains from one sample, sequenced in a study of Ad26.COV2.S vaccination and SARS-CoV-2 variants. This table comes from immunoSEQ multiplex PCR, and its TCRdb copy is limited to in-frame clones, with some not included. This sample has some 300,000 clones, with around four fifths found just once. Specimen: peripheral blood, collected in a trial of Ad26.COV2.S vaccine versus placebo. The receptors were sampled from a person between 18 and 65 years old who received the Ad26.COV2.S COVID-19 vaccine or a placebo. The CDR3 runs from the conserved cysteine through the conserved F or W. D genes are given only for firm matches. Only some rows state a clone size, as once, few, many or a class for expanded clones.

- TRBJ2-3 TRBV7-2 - CASSDRRVTDTQYF TGTGCCAGCAGCGATAGGAGGGTTACAGATACGCAGTATTTT
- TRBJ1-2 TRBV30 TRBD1 CAWSVFKRGQVRSAGGYTF TGTGCCTGGAGTGTATTTAAGAGGGGACAGGTACGTTCGGCGGGTGGCTACACCTTC
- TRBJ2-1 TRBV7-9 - CASSLPTGRGNNEQFF TGTGCCAGCAGCCTACCCACGGGACGGGGAAACAATGAGCAGTTCTTC
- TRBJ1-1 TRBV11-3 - CASSLGRGNTEAFF TGTGCCAGCAGCTTGGGCAGGGGAAACACTGAAGCTTTCTTT
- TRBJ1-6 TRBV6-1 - CASSELWGPYNSPLHF TGTGCCAGCAGTGAATTGTGGGGACCCTATAATTCACCCCTCCACTTT
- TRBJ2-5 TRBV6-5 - CASTPGIERETQYF TGTGCCAGCACCCCGGGAATAGAGAGGGAGACCCAGTACTTC
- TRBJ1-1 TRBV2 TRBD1 CASQGGGTEAFF TGTGCCAGCCAGGGGGGGGGAACTGAAGCTTTCTTT
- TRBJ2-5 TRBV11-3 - CASSLGSALETQYF TGTGCCAGCAGCTTAGGGTCAGCCTTGGAGACCCAGTACTTC
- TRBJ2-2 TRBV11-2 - CASSSQGAYGELFF TGTGCCAGCAGCTCTCAGGGAGCTTACGGGGAGCTGTTTTTT
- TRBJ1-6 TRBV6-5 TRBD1 CASSYSGTESSPLHF TGTGCCAGCAGTTACTCCGGGACAGAAAGTTCACCCCTCCACTTT
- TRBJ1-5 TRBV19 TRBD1 CASSIRGQGISEPQHF TGTGCCAGTAGTATTCGGGGACAGGGGATCAGTGAGCCCCAGCATTTT
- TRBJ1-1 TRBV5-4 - CASSWTLMNTEAFF TGTGCCAGCAGCTGGACACTCATGAACACTGAAGCTTTCTTT
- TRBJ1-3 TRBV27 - CASRQSSGNTIYF TGTGCCAGCAGGCAGAGCTCTGGAAACACCATATATTTT
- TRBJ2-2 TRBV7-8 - CARWRLANTGELFF TGTGCCCGATGGAGGCTGGCGAACACCGGGGAGCTGTTTTTT
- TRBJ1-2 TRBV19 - CAIHPFYPWRQGAVCGGYTF TGTGCCATCCACCCCTTTTACCCATGGAGGCAGGGTGCGGTCTGCGGTGGCTACACCTTC
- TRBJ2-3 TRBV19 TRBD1 CASTPGGDRGLAQYF TGTGCCAGTACCCCTGGGGGGGACAGGGGGCTTGCGCAGTATTTT
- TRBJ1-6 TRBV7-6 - CASSLRPRELGSPLHF TGTGCCAGCAGCTTACGTCCCAGGGAGCTCGGCTCACCCCTCCACTTT
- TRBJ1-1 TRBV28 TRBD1 CASSPPRQGVSNTEAFF TGTGCCAGCAGTCCCCCTCGGCAGGGGGTGTCGAACACTGAAGCTTTCTTT
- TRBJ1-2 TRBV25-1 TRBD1 CASSDHTGAYGYTF TGTGCCAGCAGTGACCACACAGGGGCGTATGGCTACACCTTC
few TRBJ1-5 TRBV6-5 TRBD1 CAIKGETGNGQPQHF TGTGCCATAAAAGGTGAGACAGGGAACGGTCAGCCCCAGCATTTT
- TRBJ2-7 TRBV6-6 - CASSYSQATYEQYF TGTGCCAGCAGTTACTCGCAGGCAACCTACGAGCAGTACTTC
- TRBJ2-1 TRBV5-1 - CASSFAPGANEQFF TGCGCCAGCAGCTTTGCCCCAGGGGCCAATGAGCAGTTCTTC
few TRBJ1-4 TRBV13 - CASSLQEEKLFF TGTGCCAGCAGCTTACAAGAAGAAAAACTGTTTTTT
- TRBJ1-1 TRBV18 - CASSFDGTNTEAFF TGTGCCAGCTCCTTCGACGGAACTAACACTGAAGCTTTCTTT
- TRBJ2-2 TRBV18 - CASSLYTLPNTGELFF TGTGCCAGCTCACTGTATACACTGCCGAACACCGGGGAGCTGTTTTTT
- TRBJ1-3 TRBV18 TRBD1 CASSPGRGSGNTIYF TGTGCCAGCTCACCCGGCAGGGGGTCTGGAAACACCATATATTTT
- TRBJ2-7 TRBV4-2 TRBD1 CASSQPLGDRSYEQYF TGTGCCAGCAGCCAACCCCTTGGGGACAGGTCCTACGAGCAGTACTTC
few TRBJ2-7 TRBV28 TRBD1 CASRDSMKQYF TGTGCCAGCCGGGACAGTATGAAGCAGTACTTC
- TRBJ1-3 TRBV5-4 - CASSFREGGNTIYF TGTGCCAGCAGCTTTCGGGAAGGCGGAAACACCATATATTTT
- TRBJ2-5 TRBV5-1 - CASSFQPQGLETQYF TGCGCCAGCAGCTTCCAACCCCAGGGGTTGGAGACCCAGTACTTC
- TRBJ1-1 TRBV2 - CASSVGTLEAFF TGTGCCAGCAGTGTGGGCACTCTGGAGGCTTTCTTT
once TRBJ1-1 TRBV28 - CASSFNRVNTEAFF TGTGCCAGCAGTTTTAACAGGGTGAACACTGAAGCTTTCTTT
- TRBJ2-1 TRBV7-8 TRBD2 CASSYGGAAYNEQFF TGTGCCAGCAGCTACGGGGGGGCTGCCTACAATGAGCAGTTCTTC
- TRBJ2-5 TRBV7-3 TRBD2 CASSLGSGGVQGTQYF TGTGCCAGCAGCTTAGGTAGCGGGGGGGTCCAGGGGACCCAGTACTTC
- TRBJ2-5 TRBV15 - CATSRVGPMRETQYF TGTGCCACCAGCAGAGTGGGCCCCATGAGGGAGACCCAGTACTTC
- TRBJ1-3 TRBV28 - CASSLRRVTGNTIYF TGTGCCAGCAGTTTACGAAGGGTCACTGGAAACACCATATATTTT
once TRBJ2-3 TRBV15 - CATSRDPVTDTQYF TGTGCCACCAGCAGAGATCCAGTCACAGATACGCAGTATTTT
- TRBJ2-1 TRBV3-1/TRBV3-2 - CASSSLYGDLGTYNEQFF TGTGCCAGCAGCTCCCTTTACGGGGACCTGGGGACCTACAATGAGCAGTTCTTC
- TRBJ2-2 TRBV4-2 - CASSPGGDNTGELFF TGTGCCAGCAGCCCCGGGGGAGACAACACCGGGGAGCTGTTTTTT
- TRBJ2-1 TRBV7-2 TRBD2 CASSPGTNNEQFF TGTGCCAGCAGCCCCGGGACTAACAATGAGCAGTTCTTC
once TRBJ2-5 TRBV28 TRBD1 CASGRQGGQETQYF TGTGCCAGCGGAAGACAGGGGGGCCAAGAGACCCAGTACTTC